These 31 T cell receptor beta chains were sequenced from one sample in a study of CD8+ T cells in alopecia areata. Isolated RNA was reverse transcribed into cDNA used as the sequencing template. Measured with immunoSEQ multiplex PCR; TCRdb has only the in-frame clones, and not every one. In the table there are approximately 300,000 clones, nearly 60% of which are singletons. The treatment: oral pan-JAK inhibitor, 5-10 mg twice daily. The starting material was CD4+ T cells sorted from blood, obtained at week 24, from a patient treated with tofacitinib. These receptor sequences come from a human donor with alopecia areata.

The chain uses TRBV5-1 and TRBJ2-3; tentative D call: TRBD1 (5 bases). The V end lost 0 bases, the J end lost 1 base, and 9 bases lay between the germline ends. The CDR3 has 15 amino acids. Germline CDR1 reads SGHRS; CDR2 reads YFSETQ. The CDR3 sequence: CASSLALTGTDTQYF. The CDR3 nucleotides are TGCGCCAGCAGCTTGGCTTTGACAGGCACAGATACGCAGTATTTT.

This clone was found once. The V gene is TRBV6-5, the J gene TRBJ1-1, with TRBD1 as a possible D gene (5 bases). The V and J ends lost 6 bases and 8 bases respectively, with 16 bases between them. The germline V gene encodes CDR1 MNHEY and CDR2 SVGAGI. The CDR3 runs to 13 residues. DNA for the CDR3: TGTGCCAGCAGCCCCTTGGACGGGGCCGAAGCTTTCTTT. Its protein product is CASSPLDGAEAFF.

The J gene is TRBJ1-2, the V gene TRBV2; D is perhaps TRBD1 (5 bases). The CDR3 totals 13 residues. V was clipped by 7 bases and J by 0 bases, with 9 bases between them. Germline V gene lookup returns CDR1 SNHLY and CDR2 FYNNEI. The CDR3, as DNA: TGTGCCAGCAACCCGACAGCTAACTATGGCTACACCTTC. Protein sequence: CASNPTANYGYTF.

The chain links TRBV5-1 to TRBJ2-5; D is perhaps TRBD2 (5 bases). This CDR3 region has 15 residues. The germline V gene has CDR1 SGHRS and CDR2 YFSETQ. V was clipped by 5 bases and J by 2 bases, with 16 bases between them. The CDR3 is CASSPRGDYQETQYF. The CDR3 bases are TGCGCCAGCAGTCCACGGGGAGACTATCAAGAGACCCAGTACTTC.

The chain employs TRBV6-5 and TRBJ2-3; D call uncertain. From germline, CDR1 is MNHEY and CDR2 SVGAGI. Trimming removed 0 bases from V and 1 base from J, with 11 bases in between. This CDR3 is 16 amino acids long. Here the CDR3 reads CASSYSGSRRTDTQYF. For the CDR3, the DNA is TGTGCCAGCAGTTACTCCGGTAGTCGGCGCACAGATACGCAGTATTTT.

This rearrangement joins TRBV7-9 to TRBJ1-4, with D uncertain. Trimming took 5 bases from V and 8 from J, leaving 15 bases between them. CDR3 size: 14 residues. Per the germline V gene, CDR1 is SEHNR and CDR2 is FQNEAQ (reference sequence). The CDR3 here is CASSPLTPGEKLFF. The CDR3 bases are TGTGCCAGCAGCCCCTTGACCCCTGGAGAAAAACTGTTTTTT.

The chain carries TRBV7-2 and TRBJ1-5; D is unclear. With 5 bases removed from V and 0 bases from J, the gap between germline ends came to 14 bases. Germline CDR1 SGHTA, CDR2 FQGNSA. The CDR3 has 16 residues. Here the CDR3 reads CASSPVGRSSNQPQHF. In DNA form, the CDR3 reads TGTGCCAGCAGCCCGGTTGGGCGATCTAGCAATCAGCCCCAGCATTTT.

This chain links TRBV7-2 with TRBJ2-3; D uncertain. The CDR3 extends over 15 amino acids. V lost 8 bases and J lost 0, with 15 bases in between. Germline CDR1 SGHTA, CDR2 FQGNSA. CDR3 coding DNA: TGTGCCAGCTCTCGAGGTCCCCCTAGCACAGATACGCAGTATTTT. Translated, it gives CASSRGPPSTDTQYF.

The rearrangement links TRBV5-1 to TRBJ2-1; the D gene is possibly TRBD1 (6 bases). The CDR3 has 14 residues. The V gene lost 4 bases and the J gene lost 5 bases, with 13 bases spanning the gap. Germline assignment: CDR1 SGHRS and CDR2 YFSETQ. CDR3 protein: CASSPGQQDNEQFF. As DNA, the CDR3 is TGCGCCAGCAGCCCTGGACAGCAAGACAATGAGCAGTTCTTC.

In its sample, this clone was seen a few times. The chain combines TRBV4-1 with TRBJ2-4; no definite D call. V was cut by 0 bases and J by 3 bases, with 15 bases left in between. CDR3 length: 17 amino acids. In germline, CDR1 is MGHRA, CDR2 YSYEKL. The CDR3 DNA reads TGCGCCAGCAGCCAAGATCGAAGCAGATCGTACAAAAACATTCAGTACTTC. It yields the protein CASSQDRSRSYKNIQYF.

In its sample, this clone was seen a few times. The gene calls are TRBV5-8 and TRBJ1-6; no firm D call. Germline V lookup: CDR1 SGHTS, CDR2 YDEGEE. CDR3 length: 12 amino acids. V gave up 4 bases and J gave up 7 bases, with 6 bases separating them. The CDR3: CASSGPNSPLHF. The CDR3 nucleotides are TGTGCCAGCAGCGGACCGAATTCACCCCTCCACTTT.

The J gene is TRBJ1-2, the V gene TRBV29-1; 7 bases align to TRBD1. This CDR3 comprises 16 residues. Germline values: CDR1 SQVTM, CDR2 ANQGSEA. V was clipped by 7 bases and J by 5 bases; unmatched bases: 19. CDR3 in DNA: TGCAGCGAGCATAGCCTGACAGGGCCCTTTGGGTATGGCTACACCTTC. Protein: CSEHSLTGPFGYGYTF.

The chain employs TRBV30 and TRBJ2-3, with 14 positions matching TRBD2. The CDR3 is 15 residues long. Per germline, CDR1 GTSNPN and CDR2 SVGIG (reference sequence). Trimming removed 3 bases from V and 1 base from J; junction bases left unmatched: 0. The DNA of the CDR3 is TGTGCCTGGAGGACTAGCGGGAGGGGCACAGATACGCAGTATTTT. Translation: CAWRTSGRGTDTQYF.

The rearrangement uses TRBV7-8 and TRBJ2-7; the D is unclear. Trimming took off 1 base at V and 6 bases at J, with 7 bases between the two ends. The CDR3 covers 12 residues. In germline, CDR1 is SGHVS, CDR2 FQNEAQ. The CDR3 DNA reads TGTGCCAGCAGCTTAGTAAGGGCCGAGCAGTACTTC. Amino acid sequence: CASSLVRAEQYF.

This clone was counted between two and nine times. The CDR3 DNA follows: TGCGCCAGCAGCCATCCCCAAGACTCTGGAAACACCATATATTTT. It yields the protein CASSHPQDSGNTIYF. The rearrangement links TRBV4-1 to TRBJ1-3, with unresolved D. Germline V gene sequence: CDR1 MGHRA, CDR2 YSYEKL. This CDR3 spans 15 amino acids. The germline V and J ends were trimmed by 3 bases and 0 bases, with 9 bases remaining between them.

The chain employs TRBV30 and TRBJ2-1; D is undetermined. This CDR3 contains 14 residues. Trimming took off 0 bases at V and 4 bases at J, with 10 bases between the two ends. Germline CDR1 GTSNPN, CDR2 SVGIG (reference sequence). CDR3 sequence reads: CAWSVHGLYNEQFF. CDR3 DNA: TGTGCCTGGAGTGTACATGGGTTATACAATGAGCAGTTCTTC.

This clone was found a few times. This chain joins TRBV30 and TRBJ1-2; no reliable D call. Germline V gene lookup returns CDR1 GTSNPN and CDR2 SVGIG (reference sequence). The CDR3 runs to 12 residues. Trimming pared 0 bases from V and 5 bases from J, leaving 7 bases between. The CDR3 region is CAWSVSFYGYTF. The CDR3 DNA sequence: TGTGCCTGGAGTGTAAGCTTTTATGGCTACACCTTC.

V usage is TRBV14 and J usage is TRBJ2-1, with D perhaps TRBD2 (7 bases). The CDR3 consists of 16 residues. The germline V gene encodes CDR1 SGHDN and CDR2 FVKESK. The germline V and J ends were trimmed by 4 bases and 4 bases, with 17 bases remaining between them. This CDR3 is CASSPISGGRYNEQFF. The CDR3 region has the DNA TGTGCCAGCAGCCCCATCTCGGGGGGCAGGTACAATGAGCAGTTCTTC.

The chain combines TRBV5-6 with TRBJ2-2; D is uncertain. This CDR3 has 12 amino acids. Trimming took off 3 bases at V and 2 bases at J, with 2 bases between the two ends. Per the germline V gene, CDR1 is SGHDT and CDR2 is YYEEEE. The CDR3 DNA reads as TGTGCCAGCAGCTATAACACCGGGGAGCTGTTTTTT. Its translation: CASSYNTGELFF.

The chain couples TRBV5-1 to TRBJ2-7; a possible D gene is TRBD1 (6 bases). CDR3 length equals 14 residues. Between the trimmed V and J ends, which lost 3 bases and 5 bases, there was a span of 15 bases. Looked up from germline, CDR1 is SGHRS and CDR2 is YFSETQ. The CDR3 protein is CASSSSGTPNEQYF. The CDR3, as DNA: TGCGCCAGCAGCTCCTCCGGGACACCCAACGAGCAGTACTTC.

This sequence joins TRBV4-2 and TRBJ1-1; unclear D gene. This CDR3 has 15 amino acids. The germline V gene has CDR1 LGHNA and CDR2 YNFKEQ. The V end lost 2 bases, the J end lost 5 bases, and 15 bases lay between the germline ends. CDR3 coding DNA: TGTGCCAGCAGCCAAAGGAGAAGCGAAGGTACTGAAGCTTTCTTT. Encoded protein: CASSQRRSEGTEAFF.

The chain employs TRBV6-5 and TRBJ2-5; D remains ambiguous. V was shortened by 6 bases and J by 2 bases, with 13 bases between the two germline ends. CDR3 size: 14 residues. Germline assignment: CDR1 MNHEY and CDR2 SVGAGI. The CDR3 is CASRLSGHQETQYF. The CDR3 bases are TGTGCCAGCAGACTCTCCGGGCATCAAGAGACCCAGTACTTC.

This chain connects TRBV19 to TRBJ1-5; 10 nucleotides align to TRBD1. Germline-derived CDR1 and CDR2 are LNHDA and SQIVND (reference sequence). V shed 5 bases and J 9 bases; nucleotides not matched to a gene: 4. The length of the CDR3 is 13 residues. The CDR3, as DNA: TGTGCCAGTAGTGGCCGGGACAGGGGGCCCCAGCATTTT. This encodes CASSGRDRGPQHF.

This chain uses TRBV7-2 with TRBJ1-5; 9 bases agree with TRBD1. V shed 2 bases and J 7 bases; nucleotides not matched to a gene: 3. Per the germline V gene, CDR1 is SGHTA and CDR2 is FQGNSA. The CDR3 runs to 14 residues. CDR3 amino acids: CASSLRQGGQPQHF. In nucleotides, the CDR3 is TGTGCCAGCAGCTTAAGACAGGGGGGACAGCCCCAGCATTTT.

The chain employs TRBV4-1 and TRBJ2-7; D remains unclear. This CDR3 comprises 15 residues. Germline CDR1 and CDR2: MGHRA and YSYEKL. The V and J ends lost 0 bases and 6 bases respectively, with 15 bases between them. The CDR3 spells CASSQELYGVGEQYF. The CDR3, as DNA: TGCGCCAGCAGCCAAGAATTGTACGGTGTCGGCGAGCAGTACTTC.

DNA of the CDR3: TGTGCCAGCAGCTTGGCGCAAGATACGCAGTATTTT. Amino acids: CASSLAQDTQYF. This chain uses TRBV5-4 with TRBJ2-3; unclear D gene. The V and J ends lost 0 bases and 5 bases respectively, with 4 bases between them. The germline gives CDR1 SGHNT, CDR2 YYREEE (reference sequence). The CDR3 length is 12 residues.

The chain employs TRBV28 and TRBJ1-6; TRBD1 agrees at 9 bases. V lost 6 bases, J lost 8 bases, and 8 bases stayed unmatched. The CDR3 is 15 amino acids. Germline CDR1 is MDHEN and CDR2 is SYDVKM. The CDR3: CASRTDRGVDSPLHF. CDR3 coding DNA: TGTGCCAGCAGGACCGACAGGGGGGTAGATTCACCCCTCCACTTT.

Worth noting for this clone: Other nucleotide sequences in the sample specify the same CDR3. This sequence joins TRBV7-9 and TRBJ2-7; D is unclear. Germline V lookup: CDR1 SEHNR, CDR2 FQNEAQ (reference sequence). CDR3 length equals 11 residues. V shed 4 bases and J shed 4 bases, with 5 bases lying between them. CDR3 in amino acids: CASSSPYEQYF. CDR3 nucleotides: TGTGCCAGCAGCTCACCTTACGAGCAGTACTTC. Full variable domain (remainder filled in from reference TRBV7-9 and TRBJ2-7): DTGVSQNPRHKITKRGQNVTFRCDPISEHNRLYWYRQTLGQGPEFLTYFQNEAQLEKSRLLSDRFSAERPKGSFSTLEIQRTEQGDSAMYLCASSSPYEQYFGPGTRLTVT.

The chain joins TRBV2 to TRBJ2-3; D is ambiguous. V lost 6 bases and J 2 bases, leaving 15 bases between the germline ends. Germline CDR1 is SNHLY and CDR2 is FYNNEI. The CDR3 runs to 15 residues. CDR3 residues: CASSPLDRATDTQYF. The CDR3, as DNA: TGTGCCAGCAGCCCCTTAGATAGGGCCACAGATACGCAGTATTTT.

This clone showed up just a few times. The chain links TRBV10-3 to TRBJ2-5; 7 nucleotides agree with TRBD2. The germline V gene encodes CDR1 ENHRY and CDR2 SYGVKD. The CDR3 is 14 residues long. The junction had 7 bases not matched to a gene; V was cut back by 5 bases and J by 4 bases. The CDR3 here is CAISQEGGTETQYF. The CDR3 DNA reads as TGTGCCATCAGTCAGGAGGGAGGGACAGAGACCCAGTACTTC.

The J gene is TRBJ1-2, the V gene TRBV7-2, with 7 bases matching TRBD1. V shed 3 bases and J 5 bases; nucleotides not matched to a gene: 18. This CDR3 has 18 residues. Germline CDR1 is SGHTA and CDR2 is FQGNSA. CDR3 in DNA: TGTGCCAGCAGCTTGGGCCCCGTGACAGGGTTGATGGATTATGGCTACACCTTC. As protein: CASSLGPVTGLMDYGYTF.